The 25 T cell receptor beta chains below all came from one sample that was sequenced in a study of shared clonotypes between healthy human individuals. Produced via immunoSEQ multiplex PCR; TCRdb's table is partial and in-frame only. Here the sample spans about 2.4 million clones, more than 90% being singletons. The sequenced sample was naive CD4+ T cells sorted from blood. Subset here: CD45RA+ positively selected. These receptors came from a man aged 18 to 29 in good health.

The J gene is TRBJ2-2, the V gene TRBV12-5; D is perhaps TRBD1 (5 bases). From germline, CDR1 is LGHNT and CDR2 FRNRAP. Trimming shortened V by 1 base and J by 3 bases, and 12 bases separated the two germline ends. The CDR3 sequence is 16 residues long. The CDR3 loop is CASGLGVTDHTGELFF. The CDR3 DNA sequence: TGTGCTAGTGGTTTGGGGGTGACAGATCACACCGGGGAGCTGTTTTTT.

This chain links TRBV7-2 with TRBJ1-2; D is uncertain. The CDR3 totals 13 residues. Per germline, CDR1 SGHTA and CDR2 FQGNSA. V lost 4 bases and J lost 7, with 13 bases in between. The CDR3 nucleotides read TGTGCCAGCAGCTCCGCGGAATTACGTGGCTACACCTTC. It yields the protein CASSSAELRGYTF.

To note about this clone: Other DNA sequences in the sample encode the same CDR3. The chain employs TRBV28 and TRBJ2-2; D is unclear. There are 13 residues in the CDR3. The ends were cut back, 3 bases at V and 4 bases at J, with 6 bases in the middle. The V gene's germline CDR1 is MDHEN and CDR2 SYDVKM. The CDR3 DNA reads as TGTGCCAGCAGTTTCAGAGGCACCGGGGAGCTGTTTTTT. This encodes CASSFRGTGELFF.

The chain links TRBV5-6 to TRBJ2-7; D not resolved. V was cut by 4 bases and J by 3 bases, with 11 bases left in between. The CDR3 sequence is 13 residues long. CDR1 is SGHDT and CDR2 is YYEEEE in the germline V gene. CDR3 sequence (DNA): TGTGCCAGCAGCCCCGGGTGGGGCTACGAGCAGTACTTC. Its translation: CASSPGWGYEQYF.

V and J are TRBV6-5 and TRBJ1-1, with D possibly being TRBD1 (5 bases). The CDR3 extends over 16 amino acids. Per the germline V gene, CDR1 is MNHEY and CDR2 is SVGAGI. Trimming took 2 bases from V and 2 from J, leaving 15 bases between them. The CDR3 DNA reads TGTGCCAGCAGTTACAGGGCGCGTGGGGGTAACACTGAAGCTTTCTTT. This encodes CASSYRARGGNTEAFF.

The chain is built from TRBV5-4 and TRBJ2-3; weak D call: TRBD1 (5 bases). Trimming pared 1 base from V and 4 bases from J, leaving 7 bases between. Per the germline V gene, CDR1 is SGHNT and CDR2 is YYREEE (reference sequence). The CDR3 has 13 residues. This CDR3 reads CASSLQGSDTQYF. Written as DNA, the CDR3 is TGTGCCAGCAGCTTGCAGGGATCAGATACGCAGTATTTT.

This chain links TRBV5-1 with TRBJ2-2, with D unresolved. CDR1 is SGHRS, CDR2 YFSETQ, per germline. Deletions cut 4 bases from V and 0 bases from J, with 7 bases between. CDR3 length equals 14 residues. The CDR3 reads CASSLEPNTGELFF. CDR3 bases: TGCGCCAGCAGCCTAGAACCGAACACCGGGGAGCTGTTTTTT.

The CDR3 sequence is CSVALGRGTTDTQYF. CDR3 bases: TGCAGCGTTGCCCTAGGCCGGGGTACAACAGATACGCAGTATTTT. The chain uses TRBV29-1 and TRBJ2-3; D possibly corresponds to TRBD2 (5 bases). The germline gives CDR1 SQVTM, CDR2 ANQGSEA. V gave up 4 bases and J gave up 3 bases, with 17 bases separating them. The CDR3 is 15 residues long.

The chain joins TRBV6-6 to TRBJ1-2; 9 bases line up with TRBD1. The trim removed 6 bases at V and 4 bases at J, leaving 9 bases unmatched. CDR1 MNHNY and CDR2 SVGAGI come from the germline V gene (reference sequence). The length of the CDR3 is 15 residues. CDR3 nucleotide sequence: TGTGCCAGCAGACCCGGGACAGGGTACCCCTATGGCTACACCTTC. As protein: CASRPGTGYPYGYTF.

CDR3 amino acids: CASSSTEYGYTF. The CDR3 DNA sequence: TGTGCCAGCAGTTCGACAGAATATGGCTACACCTTC. The chain carries TRBV5-6 and TRBJ1-2; D is possibly TRBD1 (5 bases). Germline V gene data show CDR1 as SGHDT and CDR2 as YYEEEE. V was cut by 5 bases and J by 5 bases, with 10 bases left in between. The CDR3 has 12 residues.

The V gene is TRBV9, the J gene TRBJ1-6; D gene ambiguous. CDR3 length: 15 amino acids. The ends were cut back, 7 bases at V and 0 bases at J, with 11 bases in the middle. CDR1 and CDR2 (germline): SGDLS, YYNGEE. CDR3 region: CASGEGSSYNSPLHF. Written as DNA, the CDR3 is TGTGCCAGCGGAGAGGGAAGCTCCTATAATTCACCCCTCCACTTT.

J is TRBJ1-1 and V is TRBV5-4; D call uncertain. The CDR3 extends over 14 amino acids. The germline V gene has CDR1 SGHNT and CDR2 YYREEE (reference sequence). The V end was cut by 4 bases, the J end by 1 base, with 11 bases between. The CDR3 nucleotides read TGTGCCAGCAGCGCGGGTCCGGGGAACACTGAAGCTTTCTTT. It translates to CASSAGPGNTEAFF.

This clone was found once. The chain couples TRBV30 to TRBJ2-5; TRBD2 matches at 10 bases. The CDR3 spans 15 residues. The J segment lost 1 base and the V segment lost 0 bases, leaving 2 bases of the junction unmatched. Germline V gene lookup returns CDR1 GTSNPN and CDR2 SVGIG (reference sequence). CDR3 loop: CAWSVTSGAQETQYF. CDR3 DNA sequence: TGTGCCTGGAGTGTAACTAGCGGGGCCCAAGAGACCCAGTACTTC.

Points on this clone: The sample holds other DNA sequences that translate to the same CDR3. The chain uses TRBV18 and TRBJ2-2, with 8 bases lining up with TRBD1. CDR1 is KGHSH, CDR2 LQKENI, per germline. Trimming took 3 bases from V and 4 from J; bases not matched to a gene: 1. This CDR3 has 14 amino acids. The DNA of the CDR3 is TGTGCCAGCTCACCGGGACAGGTCACCGGGGAGCTGTTTTTT. Protein: CASSPGQVTGELFF.

This chain links TRBV11-2 with TRBJ2-5, with 7 bases aligning to TRBD1. The length of the CDR3 is 15 residues. The ends lost 5 bases at V and 4 bases at J; junction bases unmatched: 10. The V gene's germline CDR1 is SGHAT and CDR2 FQNNGV. CDR3 DNA: TGTGCCAGCAGCAGAGACCTGACAGGGCCAGAGACCCAGTACTTC. Translated: CASSRDLTGPETQYF.

The chain uses TRBV19 and TRBJ1-1, with a weak D call TRBD1 (6 bases). This CDR3 is 16 amino acids long. From germline, CDR1 is LNHDA and CDR2 SQIVND (reference sequence). Trimming stripped 5 bases from V and 1 base from J, with 17 bases between. The CDR3 DNA follows: TGTGCCAGTAGTCCTTCCTCTTCGGGGGCGAACACTGAAGCTTTCTTT. Translation: CASSPSSSGANTEAFF.

This CDR3 is CASSIPLHNSPLHF. The CDR3 DNA reads TGTGCCAGTAGTATACCCCTTCATAATTCACCCCTCCACTTT. The rearrangement joins TRBV19 to TRBJ1-6; no clear D. V dropped 2 bases and J dropped 5 bases, with 7 bases sitting between them. From germline, CDR1 is LNHDA and CDR2 SQIVND (reference sequence). The CDR3 is made up of 14 amino acids.

The rearrangement uses TRBV4-2 and TRBJ1-2; D is uncertain. In germline, CDR1 is LGHNA, CDR2 YNFKEQ. V was clipped by 4 bases and J by 0 bases, with 15 bases between them. The CDR3 length is 16 residues. The CDR3 loop is CASSPTSITANYGYTF. CDR3 sequence (DNA): TGTGCCAGCAGCCCTACAAGCATCACAGCTAACTATGGCTACACCTTC.

With regard to this clone: Distinct nucleotide sequences in the sample also encode this CDR3. V usage is TRBV10-3 and J usage is TRBJ2-2; D is unclear. There are 11 residues in the CDR3. Germline lookup yields CDR1 ENHRY and CDR2 SYGVKD. V was shortened by 9 bases and J by 3 bases, with 5 bases between the two germline ends. The CDR3 region has the DNA TGTGCCATTTCCGACACCGGGGAGCTGTTTTTT. It specifies CAISDTGELFF.

The gene calls are TRBV18 and TRBJ2-6; 8 bases fit TRBD1. Germline-derived CDR1 and CDR2 are KGHSH and LQKENI. The V segment lost 4 bases and the J segment 3 bases; nucleotides outside the gene matches: 5. The CDR3 has 16 residues. Here the CDR3 reads CASSRKTGDGANVLTF. For the CDR3, the DNA is TGTGCCAGCTCACGAAAGACAGGGGATGGGGCCAACGTCCTGACTTTC.

The rearrangement uses TRBV6-5 and TRBJ2-7, with D maybe TRBD2 (5 bases). Between the trimmed V and J ends, which lost 0 bases and 2 bases, there was a span of 14 bases. The CDR3 is 16 residues long. Germline CDR1 and CDR2: MNHEY and SVGAGI. The CDR3, as DNA: TGTGCCAGCAGTTACTCCTCGCTAGCCGGGACCTACGAGCAGTACTTC. Protein: CASSYSSLAGTYEQYF.

The CDR3 DNA sequence: TGTGCCATCAGTGAGAGACGGAACGAGCAGTACTTC. Protein sequence: CAISERRNEQYF. V usage is TRBV10-3 and J usage is TRBJ2-7; D uncertain. Germline assignment: CDR1 ENHRY and CDR2 SYGVKD. The CDR3 contains 12 residues. V gave up 2 bases and J gave up 5 bases, with 7 bases separating them.

The J gene is TRBJ1-1, the V gene TRBV9, with unresolved D. Trimming cost V 0 bases and J 5 bases, with 14 bases left between them. The CDR3 has 15 amino acids. Germline V gives CDR1 SGDLS, CDR2 YYNGEE. The CDR3, as DNA: TGTGCCAGCAGCGTAGGAGGACTGCTAGGGACTGAAGCTTTCTTT. Protein product: CASSVGGLLGTEAFF.

This chain links TRBV19 with TRBJ1-3; maybe TRBD1 (6 bases). V was shortened by 4 bases and J by 0 bases, with 10 bases between the two germline ends. The V gene's germline CDR1 is LNHDA and CDR2 SQIVND (reference sequence). This CDR3 contains 15 residues. The CDR3 region is CASSKRQASGNTIYF. Here the CDR3 DNA reads TGTGCCAGTAGTAAGCGACAGGCCTCTGGAAACACCATATATTTT.

This clone is a singleton in its sample. This sequence joins TRBV5-1 and TRBJ1-1, with D possibly matching TRBD1 (6 bases). With 6 bases removed from V and 1 base from J, the gap between germline ends came to 13 bases. The CDR3 runs to 14 residues. Per germline, CDR1 SGHRS and CDR2 YFSETQ. The CDR3 bases are TGCGCCAGCACGGGGGGGCAGTCGAACACTGAAGCTTTCTTT. Translation: CASTGGQSNTEAFF.